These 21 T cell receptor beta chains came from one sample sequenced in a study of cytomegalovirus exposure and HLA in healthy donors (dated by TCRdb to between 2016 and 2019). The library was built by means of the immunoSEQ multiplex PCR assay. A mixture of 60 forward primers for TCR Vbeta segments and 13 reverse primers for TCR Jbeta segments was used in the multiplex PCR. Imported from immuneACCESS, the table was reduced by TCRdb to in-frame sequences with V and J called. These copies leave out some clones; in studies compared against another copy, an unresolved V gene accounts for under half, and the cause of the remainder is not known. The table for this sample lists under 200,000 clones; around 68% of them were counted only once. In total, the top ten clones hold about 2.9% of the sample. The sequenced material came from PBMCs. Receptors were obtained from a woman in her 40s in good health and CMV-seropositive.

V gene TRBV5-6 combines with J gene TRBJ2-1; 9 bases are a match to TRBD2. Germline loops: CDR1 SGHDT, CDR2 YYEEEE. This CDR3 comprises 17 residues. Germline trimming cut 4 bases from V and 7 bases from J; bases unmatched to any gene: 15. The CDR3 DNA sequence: TGTGCCAGCAGCCTGAGGTTCGCGGGGGGGCCCCGAAATGAGCAGTTCTTC. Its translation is CASSLRFAGGPRNEQFF. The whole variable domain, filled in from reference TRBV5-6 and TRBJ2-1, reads DAGVTQSPTHLIKTRGQQVTLRCSPKSGHDTVSWYQQALGQGPQFIFQYYEEEERQRGNFPDRFSGHQFPNYSSELNVNALLLGDSALYLCASSLRFAGGPRNEQFFGPGTRLTVL.

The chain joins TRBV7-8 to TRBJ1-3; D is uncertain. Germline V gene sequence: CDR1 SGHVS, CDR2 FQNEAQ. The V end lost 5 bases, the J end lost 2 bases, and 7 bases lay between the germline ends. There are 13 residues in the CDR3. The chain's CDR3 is CASSPKAGNTIYF. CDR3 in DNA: TGTGCCAGCAGCCCTAAAGCTGGAAACACCATATATTTT.

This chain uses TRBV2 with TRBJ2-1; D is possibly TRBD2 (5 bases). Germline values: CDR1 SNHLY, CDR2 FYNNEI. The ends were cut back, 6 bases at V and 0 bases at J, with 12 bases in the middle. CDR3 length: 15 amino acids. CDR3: CASRPGVSSYNEQFF. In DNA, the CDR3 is TGTGCCAGCAGGCCCGGGGTGAGCTCCTACAATGAGCAGTTCTTC. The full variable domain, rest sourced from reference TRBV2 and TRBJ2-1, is EPEVTQTPSHQVTQMGQEVILRCVPISNHLYFYWYRQILGQKVEFLVSFYNNEISEKSEIFDDQFSVERPDGSNFTLKIRSTKLEDSAMYFCASRPGVSSYNEQFFGPGTRLTVL.

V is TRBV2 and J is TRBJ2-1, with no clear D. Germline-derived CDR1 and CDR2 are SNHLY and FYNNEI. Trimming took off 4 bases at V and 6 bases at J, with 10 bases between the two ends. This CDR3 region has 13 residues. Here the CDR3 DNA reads TGTGCCAGCAGTGGCGACTTGGGCAATGAGCAGTTCTTC. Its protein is CASSGDLGNEQFF.

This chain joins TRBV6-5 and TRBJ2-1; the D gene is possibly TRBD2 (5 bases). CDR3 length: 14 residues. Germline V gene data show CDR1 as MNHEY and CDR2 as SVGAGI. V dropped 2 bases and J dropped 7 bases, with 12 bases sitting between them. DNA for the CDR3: TGTGCCAGCAGTTACCAAGCGGTCACAAATGAGCAGTTCTTC. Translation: CASSYQAVTNEQFF.

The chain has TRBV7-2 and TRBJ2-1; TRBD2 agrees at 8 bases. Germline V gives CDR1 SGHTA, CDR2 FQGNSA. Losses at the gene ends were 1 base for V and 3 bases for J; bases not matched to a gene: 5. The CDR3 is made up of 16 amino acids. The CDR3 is CASSLVPGGNYNEQFF. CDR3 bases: TGTGCCAGCAGCTTAGTACCGGGAGGGAACTACAATGAGCAGTTCTTC.

CDR3 nucleotides: TGTGCCAGCAGTTTACCGGGTCGGTCGGGCTATGGCTACACCTTC. Protein: CASSLPGRSGYGYTF. The chain uses TRBV28 and TRBJ1-2; the D is unclear. CDR3 length equals 15 residues. CDR1 and CDR2 from the germline V gene are MDHEN and SYDVKM. V was cut by 2 bases and J by 4 bases, with 14 bases left in between.

The CDR3 sequence: CASSPRQGSNQPQHF. In nucleotides, the CDR3 is TGCGCCAGCAGCCCCCGACAGGGTAGCAATCAGCCCCAGCATTTT. V and J are TRBV4-1 and TRBJ1-5, with 7 nucleotides matching TRBD1. Germline assignment: CDR1 MGHRA and CDR2 YSYEKL. CDR3 length: 15 residues. Trimming removed 4 bases from V and 0 bases from J; junction bases left unmatched: 3.

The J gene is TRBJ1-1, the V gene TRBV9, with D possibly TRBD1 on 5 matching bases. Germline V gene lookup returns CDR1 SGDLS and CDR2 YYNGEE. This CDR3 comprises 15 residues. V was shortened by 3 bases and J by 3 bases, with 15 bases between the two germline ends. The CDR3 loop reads CASSARWGGDTEAFF. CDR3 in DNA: TGTGCCAGCAGCGCGCGATGGGGGGGAGACACTGAAGCTTTCTTT.

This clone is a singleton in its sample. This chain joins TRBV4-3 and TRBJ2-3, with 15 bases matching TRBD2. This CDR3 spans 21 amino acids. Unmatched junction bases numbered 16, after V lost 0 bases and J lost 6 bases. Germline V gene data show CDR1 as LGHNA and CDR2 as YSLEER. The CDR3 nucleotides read TGCGCCAGCAGCCAAGACTACTCTCCGGGCGGACTAGCGGGGGGGAGGGATACGCAGTATTTT. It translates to CASSQDYSPGGLAGGRDTQYF.

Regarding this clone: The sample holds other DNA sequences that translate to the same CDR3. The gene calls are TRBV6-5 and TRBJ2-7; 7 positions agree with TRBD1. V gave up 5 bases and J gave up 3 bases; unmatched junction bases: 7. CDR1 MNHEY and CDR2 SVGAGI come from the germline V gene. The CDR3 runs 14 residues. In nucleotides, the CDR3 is TGTGCCAGCAGTCCGGGGACAGCTTTCTACGAGCAGTACTTC. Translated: CASSPGTAFYEQYF.

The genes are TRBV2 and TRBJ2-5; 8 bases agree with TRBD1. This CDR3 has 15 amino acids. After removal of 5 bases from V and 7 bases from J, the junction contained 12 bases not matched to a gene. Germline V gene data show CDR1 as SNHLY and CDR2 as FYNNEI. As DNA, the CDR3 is TGTGCCAGCAGTTTTGGGCAGGGGGCAATGACGACCCAGTACTTC. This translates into CASSFGQGAMTTQYF.

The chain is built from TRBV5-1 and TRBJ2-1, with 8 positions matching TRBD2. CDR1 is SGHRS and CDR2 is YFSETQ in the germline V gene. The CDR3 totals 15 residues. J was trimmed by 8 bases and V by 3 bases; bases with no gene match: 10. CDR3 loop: CASSYEAGVVDEQFF. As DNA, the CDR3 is TGCGCCAGCAGCTACGAAGCGGGAGTGGTCGATGAGCAGTTCTTC.

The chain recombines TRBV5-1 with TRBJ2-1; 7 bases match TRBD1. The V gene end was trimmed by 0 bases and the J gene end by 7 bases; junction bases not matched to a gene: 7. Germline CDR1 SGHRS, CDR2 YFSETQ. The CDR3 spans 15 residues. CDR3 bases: TGCGCCAGCAGCTTGGGAGGGGGCGCGTGGAATGAGCAGTTCTTC. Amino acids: CASSLGGGAWNEQFF.

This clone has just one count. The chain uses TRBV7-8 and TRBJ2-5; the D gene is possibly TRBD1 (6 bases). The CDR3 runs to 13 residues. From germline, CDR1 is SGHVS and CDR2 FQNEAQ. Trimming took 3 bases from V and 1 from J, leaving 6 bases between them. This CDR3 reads CASSLDSQETQYF. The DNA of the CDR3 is TGTGCCAGCAGCTTGGACAGCCAAGAGACCCAGTACTTC.

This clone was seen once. The CDR3 coding sequence is TGTGCCAGCAGTTACTCGATGGGGGGGGTTGAGGAAAAACTGTTTTTT. Amino acid sequence: CASSYSMGGVEEKLFF. This chain links TRBV6-5 with TRBJ1-4, with D maybe TRBD1 (5 bases). V lost 0 bases and J lost 8, with 16 bases in between. Germline loops: CDR1 MNHEY, CDR2 SVGAGI. The CDR3 consists of 16 residues.

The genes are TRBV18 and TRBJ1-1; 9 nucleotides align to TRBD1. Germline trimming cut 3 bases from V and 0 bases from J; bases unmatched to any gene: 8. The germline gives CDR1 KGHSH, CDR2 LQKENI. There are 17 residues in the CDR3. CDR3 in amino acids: CASSPLRDRAMNTEAFF. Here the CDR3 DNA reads TGTGCCAGCTCACCTCTGCGGGACAGGGCCATGAACACTGAAGCTTTCTTT.

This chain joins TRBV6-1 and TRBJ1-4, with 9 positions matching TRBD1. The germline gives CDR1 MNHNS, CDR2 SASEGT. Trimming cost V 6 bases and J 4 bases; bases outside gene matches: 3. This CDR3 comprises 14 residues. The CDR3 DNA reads TGTGCCAGCAGCACGGGACAGGGTAATGAAAAACTGTTTTTT. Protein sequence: CASSTGQGNEKLFF.

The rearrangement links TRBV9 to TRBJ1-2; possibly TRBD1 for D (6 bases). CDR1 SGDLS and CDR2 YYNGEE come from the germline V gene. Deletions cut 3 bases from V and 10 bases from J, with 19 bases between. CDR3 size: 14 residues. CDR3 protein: CASSAGHGQEIYTF. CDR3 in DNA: TGTGCCAGCAGCGCGGGACACGGGCAGGAGATCTACACCTTC. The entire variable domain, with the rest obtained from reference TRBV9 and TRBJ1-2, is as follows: DSGVTQTPKHLITATGQRVTLRCSPRSGDLSVYWYQQSLDQGLQFLIQYYNGEERAKGNILERFSAQQFPDLHSELNLSSLELGDSALYFCASSAGHGQEIYTFGSGTRLTVV.

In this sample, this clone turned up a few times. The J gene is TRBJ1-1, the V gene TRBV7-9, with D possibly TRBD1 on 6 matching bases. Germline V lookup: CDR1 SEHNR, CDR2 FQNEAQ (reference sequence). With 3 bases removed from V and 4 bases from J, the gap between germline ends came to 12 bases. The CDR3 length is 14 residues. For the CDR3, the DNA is TGTGCCAGCAGCTTCCAGGTAGGGGGCACTGAAGCTTTCTTT. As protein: CASSFQVGGTEAFF.

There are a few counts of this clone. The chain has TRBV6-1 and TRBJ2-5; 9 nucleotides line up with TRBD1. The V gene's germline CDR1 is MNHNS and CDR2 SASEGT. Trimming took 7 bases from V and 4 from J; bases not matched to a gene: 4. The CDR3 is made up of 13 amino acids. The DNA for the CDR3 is TGTGCCAGCAACAGGGGGCGGGTAGAGACCCAGTACTTC. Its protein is CASNRGRVETQYF.